The 2 T cell receptor beta chains given below trace back to one sample, sequenced in a study of T-cell reconstitution after alpha-beta-depleted transplantation in children. Using unique molecular identifiers, the investigators prepared the TCRbeta library. TCRdb re-derived calls from the PCR reads in MiXCR, one entry per CDR3 protein. In the table there are 500,000 or so distinct CDR3 sequences, over 25% of which are singletons. The specimen was PBMCs from the stem cell graft donor, collected from the stem cell graft. Every receptor here comes from a human donor who donated a stem cell graft to a child with aplastic anemia.

This clonotype was seen a handful of times. J is TRBJ2-7 and V is TRBV11-2, with a possible D match to TRBD1 (5 bases). Between the trimmed V and J ends, which lost 1 base and 6 bases, there was a span of 10 bases. The CDR3 extends over 13 amino acids. Germline V gene lookup returns CDR1 SGHAT and CDR2 FQNNGV. CDR3 residues: CASSLGTGAEQYV. Here the CDR3 DNA reads TGTGCCAGCAGCTTAGGAACAGGTGCCGAGCAGTACGTC.

This sequence joins TRBV5-1 and TRBJ2-3, with D perhaps TRBD2 (5 bases). Trimming stripped 3 bases from V and 1 base from J, with 15 bases between. The CDR3 spans 16 residues. Germline lookup yields CDR1 SGHRS and CDR2 YFSETQ. The CDR3 protein is CASSSGNPPGTDTQYF. The DNA for the CDR3 is TGCGCCAGCAGCTCGGGAAATCCCCCGGGCACAGATACGCAGTATTTT.